The sequence of this TCR beta chain was determined in a study of molecular identifiers for immune sequencing clone quantification. In this sample, this clonotype turned up many times. TCRdb ran MiXCR on the PCR reads and lists one entry per CDR3 protein. The data hold some 320,000 distinct CDR3 sequences, with about 21% observed a single time. Material for sequencing was naive CD8+ T cells from blood, with Jurkat cell RNA spiked in. Regarding subset: FACS-sorted CD8+CD4-CCR7+CD45RA+ naive T cells. This clonotype was sampled from a human donor in good health. Some libraries in this study had Jurkat cell RNA spiked in.

For the CDR3, the DNA is TGTGCCAGCAGCCAAGAGCGGGAATTGGACGAGCAGTACTTC. This translates into CASSQERELDEQYF. The chain employs TRBV4-2 and TRBJ2-7; tentatively, D is TRBD2 (6 bases). Germline V gene sequence: CDR1 LGHNA, CDR2 YNFKEQ. The V end lost 0 bases, the J end lost 5 bases, and 11 bases lay between the germline ends. The CDR3 sequence is 14 residues long.